The clone carrying this T cell receptor beta chain was detected a few times. As yet, its antigen is unknown. This PCR relied on a set of 60 Vbeta primers and 13 Jbeta primers. Clones were read by immunoSEQ multiplex PCR, and TCRdb kept only the in-frame ones, dropping some. The sample lists some 120,000 clones; 65% to 90% were seen once. The data stem from a study of cytomegalovirus exposure and HLA in healthy donors. This CDR3 region has 14 residues. Germline lookup yields CDR1 SGHVS and CDR2 FNYEAQ. Trimming stripped 6 bases from V and 2 bases from J, with 13 bases between. Findings and caveats of the study: Associated with HLA alleles at 0.05 false discovery rate in a later analysis were over 15,000 TCR beta sequences. CMV serostatus stood as the only immune exposure information on hand. Common viral pathogens (according to a later analysis) appeared linked to several of the most significant clusters. The authors enumerated roughly 160 TCR beta chains as linked to cytomegalovirus.

Sequencing input: PBMCs. The TCR originated in a male donor in good health and CMV-seropositive. This chain links TRBV7-6 with TRBJ1-1, with D unclear. CDR3 coding DNA: TGTGCCAGCAGTGCCTACCCCCCCAACACTGAAGCTTTCTTT. Its translation: CASSAYPPNTEAFF.